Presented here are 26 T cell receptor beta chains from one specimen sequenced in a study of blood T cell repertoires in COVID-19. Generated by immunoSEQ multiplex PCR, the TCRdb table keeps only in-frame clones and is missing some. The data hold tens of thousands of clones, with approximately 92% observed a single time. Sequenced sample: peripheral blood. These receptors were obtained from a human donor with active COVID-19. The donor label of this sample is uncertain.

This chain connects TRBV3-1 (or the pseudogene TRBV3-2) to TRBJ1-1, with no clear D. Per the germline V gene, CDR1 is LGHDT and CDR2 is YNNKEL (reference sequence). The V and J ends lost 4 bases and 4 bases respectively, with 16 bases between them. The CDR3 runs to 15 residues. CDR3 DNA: TGTGCCAGCAGCCTAAATCTGGTAGCCGCCACTGAAGCTTTCTTT. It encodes CASSLNLVAATEAFF.

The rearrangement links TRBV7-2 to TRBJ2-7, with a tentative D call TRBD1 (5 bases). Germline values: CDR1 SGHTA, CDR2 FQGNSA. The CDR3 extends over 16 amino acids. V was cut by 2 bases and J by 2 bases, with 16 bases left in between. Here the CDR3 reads CASSLSRMAGPYEQYF. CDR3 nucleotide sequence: TGTGCCAGCAGCTTAAGTCGGATGGCAGGGCCCTACGAGCAGTACTTC.

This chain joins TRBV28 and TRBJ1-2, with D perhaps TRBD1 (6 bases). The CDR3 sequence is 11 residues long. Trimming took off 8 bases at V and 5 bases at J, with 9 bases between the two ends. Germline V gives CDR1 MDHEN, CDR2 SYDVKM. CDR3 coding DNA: TGTGCCAGCGGGGGCTTGTATGGCTACACCTTC. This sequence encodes CASGGLYGYTF.

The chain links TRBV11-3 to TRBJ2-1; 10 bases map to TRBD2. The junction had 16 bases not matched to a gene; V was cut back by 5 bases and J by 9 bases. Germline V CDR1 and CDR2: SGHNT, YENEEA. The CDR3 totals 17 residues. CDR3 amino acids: CASSPLPNLAGVGEQFF. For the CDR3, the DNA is TGTGCCAGCAGCCCCCTACCCAACCTAGCGGGAGTGGGTGAGCAGTTCTTC.

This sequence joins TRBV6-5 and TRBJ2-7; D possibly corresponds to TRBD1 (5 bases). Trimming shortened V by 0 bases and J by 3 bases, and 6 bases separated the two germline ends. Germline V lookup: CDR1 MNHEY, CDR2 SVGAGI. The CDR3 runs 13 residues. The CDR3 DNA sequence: TGTGCCAGCAGTTACTCCAGGGACTACGAGCAGTACTTC. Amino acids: CASSYSRDYEQYF.

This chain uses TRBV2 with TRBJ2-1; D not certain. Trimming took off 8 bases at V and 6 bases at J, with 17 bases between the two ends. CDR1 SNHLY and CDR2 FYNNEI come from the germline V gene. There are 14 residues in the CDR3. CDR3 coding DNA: TGTGCCAGCGCGGTAGTTCAGTCAATCAATGAGCAGTTCTTC. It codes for CASAVVQSINEQFF.

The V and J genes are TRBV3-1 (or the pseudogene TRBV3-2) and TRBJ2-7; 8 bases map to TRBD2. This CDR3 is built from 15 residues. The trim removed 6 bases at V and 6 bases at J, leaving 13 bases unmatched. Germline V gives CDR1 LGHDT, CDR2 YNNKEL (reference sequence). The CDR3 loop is CASRSVAGPASEQYF. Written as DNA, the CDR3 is TGTGCCAGCAGGTCCGTAGCGGGACCCGCCTCCGAGCAGTACTTC.

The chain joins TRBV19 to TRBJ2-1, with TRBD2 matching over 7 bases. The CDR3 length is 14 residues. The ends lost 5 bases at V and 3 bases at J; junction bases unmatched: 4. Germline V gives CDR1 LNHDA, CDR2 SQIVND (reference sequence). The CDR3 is CASSGAGFYNEQFF. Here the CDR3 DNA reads TGTGCCAGTAGTGGAGCGGGGTTCTACAATGAGCAGTTCTTC.

CDR3: CASSSQLAGGLRFF. Written as DNA, the CDR3 is TGTGCCAGCAGCTCCCAACTAGCGGGAGGTCTGAGGTTCTTC. The V call is TRBV7-9, the J call TRBJ2-1; 12 bases agree with TRBD2. In germline, CDR1 is SEHNR, CDR2 FQNEAQ (reference sequence). This CDR3 contains 14 residues. After removal of 4 bases from V and 15 bases from J, the junction contained 10 bases not matched to a gene.

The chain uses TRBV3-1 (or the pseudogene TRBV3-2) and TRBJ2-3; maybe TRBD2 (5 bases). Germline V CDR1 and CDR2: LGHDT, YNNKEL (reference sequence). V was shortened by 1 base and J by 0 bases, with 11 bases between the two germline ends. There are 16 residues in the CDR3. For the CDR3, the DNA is TGTGCCAGCAGCCAAGTTGGGCGGGCTAGCACAGATACGCAGTATTTT. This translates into CASSQVGRASTDTQYF.

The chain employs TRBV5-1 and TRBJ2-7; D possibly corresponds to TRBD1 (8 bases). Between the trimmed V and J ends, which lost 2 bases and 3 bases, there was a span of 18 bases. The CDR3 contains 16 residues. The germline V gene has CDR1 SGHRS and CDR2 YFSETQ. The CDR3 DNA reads TGCGCCAGCAGCTTCGTACAGGGGGGGAGAGGCTACGAGCAGTACTTC. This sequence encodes CASSFVQGGRGYEQYF.

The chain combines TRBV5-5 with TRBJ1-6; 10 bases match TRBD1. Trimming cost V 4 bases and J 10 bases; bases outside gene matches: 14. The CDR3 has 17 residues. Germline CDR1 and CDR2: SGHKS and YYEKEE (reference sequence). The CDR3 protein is CASSLGQGGQLRSPLHF. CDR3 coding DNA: TGTGCCAGCAGCCTCGGACAGGGGGGCCAATTACGGTCACCCCTCCACTTT.

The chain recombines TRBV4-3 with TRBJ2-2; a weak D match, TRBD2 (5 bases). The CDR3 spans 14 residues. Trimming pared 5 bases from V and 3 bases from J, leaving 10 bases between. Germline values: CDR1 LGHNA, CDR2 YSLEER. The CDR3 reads CASSGGSHTGELFF. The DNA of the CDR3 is TGCGCCAGCAGCGGTGGGAGTCACACCGGGGAGCTGTTTTTT.

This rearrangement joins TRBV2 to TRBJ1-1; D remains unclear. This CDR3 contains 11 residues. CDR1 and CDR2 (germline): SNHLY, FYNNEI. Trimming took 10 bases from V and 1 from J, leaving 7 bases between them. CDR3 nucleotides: TGTGCCAATACAGAGAACACTGAAGCTTTCTTT. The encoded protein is CANTENTEAFF.

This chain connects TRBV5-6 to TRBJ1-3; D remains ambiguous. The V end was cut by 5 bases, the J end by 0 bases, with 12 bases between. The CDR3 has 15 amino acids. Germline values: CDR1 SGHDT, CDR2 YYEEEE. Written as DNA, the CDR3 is TGTGCCAGCAGTGATGACACCTACTCTGGAAACACCATATATTTT. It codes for CASSDDTYSGNTIYF.

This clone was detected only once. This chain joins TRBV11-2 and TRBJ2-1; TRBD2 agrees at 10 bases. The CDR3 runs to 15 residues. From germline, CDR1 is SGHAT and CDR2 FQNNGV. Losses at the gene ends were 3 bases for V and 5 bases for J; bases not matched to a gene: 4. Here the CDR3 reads CASSFLAGGNNEQFF. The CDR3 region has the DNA TGTGCCAGCAGCTTCTTAGCGGGAGGTAACAATGAGCAGTTCTTC. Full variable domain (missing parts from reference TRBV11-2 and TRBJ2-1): EAGVAQSPRYKIIEKRQSVAFWCNPISGHATLYWYQQILGQGPKLLIQFQNNGVVDDSQLPKDRFSAERLKGVDSTLKIQPAKLEDSAVYLCASSFLAGGNNEQFFGPGTRLTVL.

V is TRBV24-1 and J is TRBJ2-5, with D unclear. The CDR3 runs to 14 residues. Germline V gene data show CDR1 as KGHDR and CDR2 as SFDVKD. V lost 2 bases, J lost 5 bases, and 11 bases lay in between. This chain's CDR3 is CATSDSTMRETQYF. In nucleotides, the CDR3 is TGTGCCACCAGTGATTCGACCATGCGGGAGACCCAGTACTTC.

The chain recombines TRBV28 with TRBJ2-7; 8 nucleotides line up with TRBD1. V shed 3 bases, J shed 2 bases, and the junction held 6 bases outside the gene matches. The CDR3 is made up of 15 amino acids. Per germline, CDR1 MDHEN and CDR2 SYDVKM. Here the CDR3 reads CASSFSGQATYEQYF. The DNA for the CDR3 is TGTGCCAGCAGTTTTTCGGGACAGGCAACCTACGAGCAGTACTTC. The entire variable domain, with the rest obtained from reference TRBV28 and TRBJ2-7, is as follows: DVKVTQSSRYLVKRTGEKVFLECVQDMDHENMFWYRQDPGLGLRLIYFSYDVKMKEKGDIPEGYSVSREKKERFSLILESASTNQTSMYLCASSFSGQATYEQYFGPGTRLTVT.

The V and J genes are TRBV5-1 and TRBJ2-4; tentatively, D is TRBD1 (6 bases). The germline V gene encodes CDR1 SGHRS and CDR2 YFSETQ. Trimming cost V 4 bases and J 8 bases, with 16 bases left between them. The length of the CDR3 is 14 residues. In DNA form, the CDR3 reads TGCGCCAGCAGCCCCGGGACATTGGGGGACATTCAGTACTTC. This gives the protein CASSPGTLGDIQYF.

As DNA, the CDR3 is TGTGCCAGTAGGGTGACAGGGGGCTACGAGCAGTACTTC. This gives the protein CASRVTGGYEQYF. This rearrangement joins TRBV19 to TRBJ2-7; 9 bases map to TRBD1. This CDR3 has 13 amino acids. The V gene end was trimmed by 6 bases and the J gene end by 3 bases; junction bases not matched to a gene: 3. Germline lookup yields CDR1 LNHDA and CDR2 SQIVND (reference sequence). Filled out from reference TRBV19 and TRBJ2-7, the complete variable domain reads DGGITQSPKYLFRKEGQNVTLSCEQNLNHDAMYWYRQDPGQGLRLIYYSQIVNDFQKGDIAEGYSVSREKKESFPLTVTSAQKNPTAFYLCASRVTGGYEQYFGPGTRLTVT.

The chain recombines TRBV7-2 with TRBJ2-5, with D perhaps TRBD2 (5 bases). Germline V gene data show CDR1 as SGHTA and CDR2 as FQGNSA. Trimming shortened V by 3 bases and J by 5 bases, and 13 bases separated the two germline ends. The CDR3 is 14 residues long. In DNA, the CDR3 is TGTGCCAGCAGCTTCAACAGCCGAGGGGAGACCCAGTACTTC. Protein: CASSFNSRGETQYF.

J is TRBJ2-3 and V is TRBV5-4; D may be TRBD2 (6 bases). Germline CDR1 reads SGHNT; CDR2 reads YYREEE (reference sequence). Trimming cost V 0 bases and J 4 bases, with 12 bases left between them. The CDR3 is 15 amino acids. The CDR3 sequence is CASSLVSSGADTQYF. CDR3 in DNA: TGTGCCAGCAGCTTGGTTTCTTCGGGGGCAGATACGCAGTATTTT.

The CDR3 here is CASSLRPGEGTLHF. The CDR3 DNA reads TGTGCCAGCAGCCTCCGGCCCGGGGAAGGAACCCTCCACTTT. This rearrangement joins TRBV6-2 or TRBV6-3 to TRBJ1-6; D uncertain. V lost 6 bases to trimming and J lost 14 bases, with 20 bases between them. The CDR3 covers 14 residues. From germline, CDR1 is MNHEY and CDR2 SVGEGT.

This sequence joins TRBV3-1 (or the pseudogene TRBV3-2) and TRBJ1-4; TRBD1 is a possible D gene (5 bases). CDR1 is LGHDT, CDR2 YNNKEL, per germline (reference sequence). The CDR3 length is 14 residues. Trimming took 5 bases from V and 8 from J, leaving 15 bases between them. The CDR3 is CASSRTGGREKLFF. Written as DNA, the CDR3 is TGTGCCAGCAGCAGAACCGGGGGGAGGGAAAAACTGTTTTTT.

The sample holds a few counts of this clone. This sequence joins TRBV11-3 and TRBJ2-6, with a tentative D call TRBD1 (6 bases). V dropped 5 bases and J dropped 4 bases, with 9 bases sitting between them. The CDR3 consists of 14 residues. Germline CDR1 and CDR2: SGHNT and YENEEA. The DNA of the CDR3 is TGTGCCAGCAGCACAGGGCTGGGGGCCAACGTCCTGACTTTC. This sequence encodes CASSTGLGANVLTF.

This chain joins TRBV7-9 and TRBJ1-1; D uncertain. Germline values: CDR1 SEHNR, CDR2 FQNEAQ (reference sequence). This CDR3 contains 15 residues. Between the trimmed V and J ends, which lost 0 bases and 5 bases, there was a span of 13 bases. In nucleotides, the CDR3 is TGTGCCAGCAGCTTAGCGATCGGTGGAGAGACTGAAGCTTTCTTT. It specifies CASSLAIGGETEAFF.